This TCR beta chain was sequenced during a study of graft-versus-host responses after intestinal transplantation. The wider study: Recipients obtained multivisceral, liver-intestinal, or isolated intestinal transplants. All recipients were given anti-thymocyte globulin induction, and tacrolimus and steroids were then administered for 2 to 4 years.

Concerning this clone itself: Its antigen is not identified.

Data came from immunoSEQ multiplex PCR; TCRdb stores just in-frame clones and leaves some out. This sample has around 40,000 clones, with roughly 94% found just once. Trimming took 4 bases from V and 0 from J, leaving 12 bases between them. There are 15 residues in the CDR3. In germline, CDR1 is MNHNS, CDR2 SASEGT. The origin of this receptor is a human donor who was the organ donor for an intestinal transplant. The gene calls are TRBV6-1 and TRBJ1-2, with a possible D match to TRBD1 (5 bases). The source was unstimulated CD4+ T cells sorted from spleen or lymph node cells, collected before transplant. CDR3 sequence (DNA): TGTGCCAGCAGTGCATTACCGGGGGCTAACTATGGCTACACCTTC. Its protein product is CASSALPGANYGYTF.